The clone carrying this T cell receptor (beta chain) occurred once. Its target is not known. Germline V lookup: CDR1 ENHRY, CDR2 SYGVKD. CDR3 length: 15 residues. V shed 2 bases and J 3 bases; nucleotides not matched to a gene: 2. Profiling relied on immunoSEQ multiplex PCR, and the TCRdb table lists in-frame clones only, not all of them. The table lists 60,000 to 75,000 clones, 85% to 90% of them singletons. This specimen comes from a study of OX40 agonist ivuxolimab in advanced cancers. Study information: Partial responses were achieved by three patients, of whom one had hepatocellular carcinoma and two had cutaneous melanoma.

Study-level points and caveats: More expanded clones were found, on average, in CD8+ than in CD4+ T cells. Partial responders treated at 0.1-3.0 mg/kg exhibited clonal expansion among the lowest measured.

The sequence derives from an adult with an advanced solid tumor such as melanoma, head and neck, liver or kidney cancer. The sequencing here drew on CD4+ or CD8+ T cells sorted from blood, taken in a trial of the OX40 agonist ivuxolimab. This chain uses TRBV10-3 with TRBJ2-2, with 8 bases aligning to TRBD1. The DNA of the CDR3 is TGTGCCATCAGTGAGGTGACAGGGGACACCGGGGAGCTGTTTTTT. Translated: CAISEVTGDTGELFF.